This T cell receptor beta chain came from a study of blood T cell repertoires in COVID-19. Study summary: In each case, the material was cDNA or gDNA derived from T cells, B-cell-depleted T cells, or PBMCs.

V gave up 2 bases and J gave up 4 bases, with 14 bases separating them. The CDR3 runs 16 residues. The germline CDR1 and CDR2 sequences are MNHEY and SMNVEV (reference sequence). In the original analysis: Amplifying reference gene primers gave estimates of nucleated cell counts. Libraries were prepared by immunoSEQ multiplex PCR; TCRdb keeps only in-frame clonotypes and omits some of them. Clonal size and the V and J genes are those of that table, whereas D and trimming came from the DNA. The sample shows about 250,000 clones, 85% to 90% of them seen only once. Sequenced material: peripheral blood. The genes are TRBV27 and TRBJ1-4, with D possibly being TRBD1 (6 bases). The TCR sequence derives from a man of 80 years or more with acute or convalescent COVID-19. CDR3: CASSLRQGRFNEKLFF. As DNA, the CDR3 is TGTGCCAGCAGTTTAAGGCAGGGGCGATTTAATGAAAAACTGTTTTTT.